Presented here are 17 T cell receptor beta chains from one specimen sequenced in a study of cytomegalovirus exposure and HLA in healthy donors. The PCR ran on 60 Vbeta and 13 Jbeta primers. Repertoires were generated with immunoSEQ multiplex PCR, while TCRdb's copy carries only in-frame clones and drops some. The sample records 50,000 to 55,000 clones, about 81% being singletons. The sequenced sample was PBMCs. Receptor source: a boy aged 5 to 17 in good health and CMV-seropositive.

This clone was seen only a few times. The chain recombines TRBV7-2 with TRBJ2-3; 7 positions match TRBD1. V was pared by 5 bases and J by 8 bases, with 13 bases of the junction left unmatched. Germline V CDR1 and CDR2: SGHTA, FQGNSA. The CDR3 runs 15 residues. The CDR3 region is CASSPGGNEIGTQYF. Written as DNA, the CDR3 is TGTGCCAGCAGCCCAGGGGGTAATGAAATTGGTACGCAGTATTTT.

The CDR3 region has the DNA TGTGCCAGCAGTAAGTGGGGGGTGAGCTCCTACGAGCAGTACTTC. It codes for CASSKWGVSSYEQYF. The rearrangement links TRBV27 to TRBJ2-7, with D tentatively TRBD2 (6 bases). Germline V CDR1 and CDR2: MNHEY, SMNVEV (reference sequence). V was shortened by 5 bases and J by 0 bases, with 14 bases between the two germline ends. The CDR3 covers 15 residues.

The genes are TRBV6-6 and TRBJ1-6; 7 bases align to TRBD1. V lost 5 bases to trimming and J lost 5 bases; unmatched junction nucleotides: 3. Germline lookup yields CDR1 MNHNY and CDR2 SVGAGI (reference sequence). The CDR3 has 14 amino acids. CDR3 in amino acids: CASSRQGNNSPLHF. Here the CDR3 DNA reads TGTGCCAGCAGTAGACAGGGCAATAATTCACCCCTCCACTTT.

This sequence joins TRBV19 and TRBJ1-2; D not certain. CDR1 and CDR2 (germline): LNHDA, SQIVND (reference sequence). Trimming removed 2 bases from V and 4 bases from J, with 11 bases in between. This CDR3 has 14 amino acids. The CDR3 DNA sequence: TGTGCCAGTAGTATAATAGAGCCCCGCTATGGCTACACCTTC. Translating gives CASSIIEPRYGYTF.

The chain couples TRBV13 to TRBJ1-1; a possible D gene is TRBD1 (5 bases). The V gene lost 5 bases and the J gene lost 4 bases, with 11 bases spanning the gap. This CDR3 comprises 13 residues. Germline V CDR1 and CDR2: PRHDT, FYEKMQ (reference sequence). The CDR3 DNA is TGTGCCAGCAGCGCAGGGTTAAGCACTGAAGCTTTCTTT. Encoded protein: CASSAGLSTEAFF.

The genes are TRBV2 and TRBJ2-7, with D uncertain. The ends were cut back, 2 bases at V and 3 bases at J, with 5 bases in the middle. The germline gives CDR1 SNHLY, CDR2 FYNNEI. The CDR3 runs 12 residues. In DNA form, the CDR3 reads TGTGCCAGCAGTGAACGGTTCTACGAGCAGTACTTC. It codes for CASSERFYEQYF.

The CDR3 protein is CATSLRGSHYYNEQFF. The DNA of the CDR3 is TGTGCCACCAGCTTGAGAGGGTCCCACTACTACAATGAGCAGTTCTTC. The chain carries TRBV15 and TRBJ2-1; D possibly corresponds to TRBD2 (5 bases). The CDR3 loop spans 16 amino acids. CDR1 and CDR2 (germline): LNHNV, YYDKDF (reference sequence). V was clipped by 5 bases and J by 3 bases, with 17 bases between them.

V gene TRBV5-5 combines with J gene TRBJ1-1, with TRBD1 matching 7 bases. Germline V lookup: CDR1 SGHKS, CDR2 YYEKEE (reference sequence). The V segment lost 4 bases and the J segment 4 bases; nucleotides outside the gene matches: 10. The CDR3 length is 15 residues. DNA for the CDR3: TGTGCCAGCAGCGCGCTACAGGGGTTGAGCACTGAAGCTTTCTTT. Residues: CASSALQGLSTEAFF.

For this clone: At one end, the junction sequence differs from germline, possibly due to a read error. This CDR3 is also generated by other DNA sequences in the sample. The chain joins TRBV5-1 to TRBJ2-6, with 7 bases matching TRBD2. Germline lookup yields CDR1 SGHRS and CDR2 YFSETQ. The CDR3 extends over 17 amino acids. Written as DNA, the CDR3 is TGCGCCAGCAGCTTCCAATGGGGGGGAGCTGGGGCCAACGTCCTGACCTTC. Translated, it gives CASSFQWGGAGANVLTF.

The V gene is TRBV6-1, the J gene TRBJ2-5; D is possibly TRBD1 (5 bases). This CDR3 is built from 13 residues. V lost 7 bases and J 5 bases, leaving 14 bases between the germline ends. Germline V gene lookup returns CDR1 MNHNS and CDR2 SASEGT. The CDR3 region is CASKVTAGETQYF. Here the CDR3 DNA reads TGTGCCAGCAAAGTGACAGCTGGCGAGACCCAGTACTTC.

The chain couples TRBV28 to TRBJ2-7; tentative D call: TRBD1 (6 bases). CDR3 length: 12 amino acids. Trimming removed 7 bases from V and 5 bases from J, with 12 bases in between. The V gene's germline CDR1 is MDHEN and CDR2 SYDVKM. The DNA for the CDR3 is TGTGCCAGCACCTTCAGGGGAGACGAGCAGTACTTC. This sequence encodes CASTFRGDEQYF.

V is TRBV27 and J is TRBJ1-1; 8 nucleotides agree with TRBD1. The V gene's germline CDR1 is MNHEY and CDR2 SMNVEV (reference sequence). This CDR3 has 18 residues. V shed 5 bases, J shed 2 bases, and the junction held 16 bases outside the gene matches. The DNA for the CDR3 is TGTGCCAGCAGTCCCCTAAAGGACAGGGTTCCTTCAAACACTGAAGCTTTCTTT. This translates into CASSPLKDRVPSNTEAFF.

V and J are TRBV7-2 and TRBJ2-2, with a tentative D call TRBD1 (5 bases). The CDR3 covers 16 residues. The V and J ends lost 7 bases and 5 bases respectively, with 20 bases between them. Germline values: CDR1 SGHTA, CDR2 FQGNSA. CDR3 region: CASNSPGWIRTGELFF. DNA for the CDR3: TGTGCCAGCAACTCCCCAGGGTGGATCAGGACCGGGGAGCTGTTTTTT.

The V call is TRBV10-2, the J call TRBJ2-3, with a tentative D call TRBD2 (7 bases). The germline V gene has CDR1 WSHSY and CDR2 SAAADI. This CDR3 has 15 residues. V lost 3 bases and J 8 bases, leaving 18 bases between the germline ends. CDR3: CASSDPRGAIGTQYF. The CDR3 DNA follows: TGCGCCAGCAGTGACCCCCGGGGGGCCATTGGTACGCAGTATTTT.

This rearrangement joins TRBV29-1 to TRBJ2-2, with D perhaps TRBD1 (5 bases). The CDR3 sequence is 14 residues long. The V gene lost 3 bases and the J gene lost 5 bases, with 13 bases spanning the gap. From germline, CDR1 is SQVTM and CDR2 ANQGSEA. Here the CDR3 reads CSVEQNKGTGELFF. CDR3 nucleotides: TGCAGCGTTGAGCAGAACAAGGGGACCGGGGAGCTGTTTTTT.

This clone was counted once. CDR3 residues: CSVDGSGELFF. Here the CDR3 DNA reads TGCAGCGTTGATGGGAGCGGGGAGCTGTTTTTT. This rearrangement joins TRBV29-1 to TRBJ2-2; the D gene is possibly TRBD2 (5 bases). The V and J ends lost 3 bases and 7 bases respectively, with 6 bases between them. The CDR3 totals 11 residues. Looked up from germline, CDR1 is SQVTM and CDR2 is ANQGSEA.

The chain is built from TRBV5-1 and TRBJ2-1; the D gene is possibly TRBD2 (7 bases). In germline, CDR1 is SGHRS, CDR2 YFSETQ. The germline V and J ends were trimmed by 4 bases and 9 bases, with 11 bases remaining between them. The CDR3 contains 12 residues. In DNA, the CDR3 is TGCGCCAGCAGCCTGGGAGGGGGTGAGCAGTTCTTC. Residues: CASSLGGGEQFF.